Listed below are T cell receptor beta chains from one sample, sequenced in a study of T cell responses to AZD1222 COVID-19 vaccine. The assay was immunoSEQ multiplex PCR, and TCRdb's table has in-frame clones only and misses some. Of 80,000 or so clones in the sample, about three quarters are singletons; the top ten hold about 26%. This specimen consisted of peripheral blood, obtained 28 days after the second dose of the MenACWY control vaccine. The source is an adult who received the MenACWY meningococcal vaccine as a control. The CDR3 runs from the conserved cysteine through the conserved F or W. A D gene is named only where the DNA matches it firmly. Not every row has a clone size; where given, it reads once, few, many or a size class.

TGTGCCAGCAGTGCTCGTCCCGATACAACCTATGGCTACACCTTC | CASSARPDTTYGYTF | TRBJ1-2 | TRBV2 | . | .
TGTGCCTGGGGTAGCGGGGGCCTCAAGTTCTTC | CAWGSGGLKFF | TRBJ2-1 | TRBV30 | . | TRBD2
TGTGCCAGCAGCTTAACCCCCAGGACTAGCGGGGGCGGAACCGGGGAGCTGTTTTTT | CASSLTPRTSGGGTGELFF | TRBJ2-2 | TRBV7-3 | . | TRBD2
TGTGCCTGGAACCCGTTCGGAACACCAAGGGAGACCCAGTACTTC | CAWNPFGTPRETQYF | TRBJ2-5 | TRBV30 | once | .
TGCAGCGTTGATGGGGGTCGAGGGAGGACAGATACGCAGTATTTT | CSVDGGRGRTDTQYF | TRBJ2-3 | TRBV29-1 | once | .
TGTGCCAGCAGCTTGGCAGGAAACACTGAAGCTTTCTTT | CASSLAGNTEAFF | TRBJ1-1 | TRBV7-9 | . | .
TGTGCCAGCAGTGAATCTTGGGGTGGGCCTACGAAGGAACCCCTCCACTTT | CASSESWGGPTKEPLHF | TRBJ1-6 | TRBV2 | . | .
TGTGCCAGCAGCTCCGCACCGACGGGGTCACCCCTCCACTTT | CASSSAPTGSPLHF | TRBJ1-6 | TRBV6-2/TRBV6-3 | . | .
TGTGCCAGCACGCCCCCCGGGACAGGGAGCACCGGGGAGCTGTTTTTT | CASTPPGTGSTGELFF | TRBJ2-2 | TRBV5-5 | . | TRBD1
TGTGCCAGCAGCCCAGTGTCGGGAAACATTCAGTACTTC | CASSPVSGNIQYF | TRBJ2-4 | TRBV7-2 | . | .
TGTGCCAGCAGCAATGGACCCTCCGATACGCAGTATTTT | CASSNGPSDTQYF | TRBJ2-3 | TRBV11-3 | . | .
TGTGCCAGCATGGGACAGGGGAGGTATGGCTACACCTTC | CASMGQGRYGYTF | TRBJ1-2 | TRBV28 | few | TRBD1
TGTGCCAGCAGTCCCGGGGCAGTATATGAAACCACTGAAGCTTTCTTT | CASSPGAVYETTEAFF | TRBJ1-1 | TRBV27 | . | .
TGTGCCAGCAGTCCTGGGACAGTCCAAGAGACCCAGTACTTC | CASSPGTVQETQYF | TRBJ2-5 | TRBV2 | . | TRBD1
TGCGCCAGCAGCTGGGACAGTGCGAACACTGAAGCTTTCTTT | CASSWDSANTEAFF | TRBJ1-1 | TRBV5-1 | . | TRBD1
TGTGCCAGCAGTAAGAGGGGGCTTGGAAATCAGCCCCAGCATTTT | CASSKRGLGNQPQHF | TRBJ1-5 | TRBV2 | . | TRBD1
TGCAGCGTTGAAAATGGGGCAGGGAGGGGTGATACGCAGTATTTT | CSVENGAGRGDTQYF | TRBJ2-3 | TRBV29-1 | . | TRBD2
TGTGCCAGCAGTGAGTCAGGGGCTTGGCAGCCCCAGCATTTT | CASSESGAWQPQHF | TRBJ1-5 | TRBV6-1 | . | .
TGCAGCGTGCTAATACAGGGTCGATCCGTCGAGCAGTACTTC | CSVLIQGRSVEQYF | TRBJ2-7 | TRBV29-1 | . | .
TGTGCCAGCGCAATAGAGAGGGAGGAGACCCAGTACTTC | CASAIEREETQYF | TRBJ2-5 | TRBV2 | . | .
TGTGCCAGCAGTCGAGGACGGGACGGGGACGAGCAGTACTTC | CASSRGRDGDEQYF | TRBJ2-7 | TRBV6-5 | . | .
TGCGCCAGCAGCCCGGGTCGCACAGATACGCAGTATTTT | CASSPGRTDTQYF | TRBJ2-3 | TRBV5-1 | . | .